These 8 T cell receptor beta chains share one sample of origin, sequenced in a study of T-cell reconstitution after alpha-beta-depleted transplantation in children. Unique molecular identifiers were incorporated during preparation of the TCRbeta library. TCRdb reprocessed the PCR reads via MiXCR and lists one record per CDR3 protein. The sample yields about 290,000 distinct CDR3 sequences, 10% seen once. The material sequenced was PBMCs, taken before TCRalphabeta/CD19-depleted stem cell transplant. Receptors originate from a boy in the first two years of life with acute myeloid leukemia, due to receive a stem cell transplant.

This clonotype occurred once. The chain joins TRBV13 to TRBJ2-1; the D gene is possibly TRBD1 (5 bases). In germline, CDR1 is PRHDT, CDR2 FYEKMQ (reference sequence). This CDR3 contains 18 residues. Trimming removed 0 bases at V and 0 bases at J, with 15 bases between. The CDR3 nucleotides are TGTGCCAGCAGCTTAGGGCGAGACAGACTTAACTCCTACAATGAGCAGTTCTTC. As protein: CASSLGRDRLNSYNEQFF. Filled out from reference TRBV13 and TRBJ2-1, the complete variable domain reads AAGVIQSPRHLIKEKRETATLKCYPIPRHDTVYWYQQGPGQDPQFLISFYEKMQSDKGSIPDRFSAQQFSDYHSELNMSSLELGDSALYFCASSLGRDRLNSYNEQFFGPGTRLTVL.

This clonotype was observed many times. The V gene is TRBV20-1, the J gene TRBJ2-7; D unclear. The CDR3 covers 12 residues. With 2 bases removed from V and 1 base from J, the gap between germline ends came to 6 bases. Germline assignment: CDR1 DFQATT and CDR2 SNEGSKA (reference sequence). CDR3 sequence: CSARYSSYEQYF. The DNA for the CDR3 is TGCAGTGCTAGATACAGTTCCTACGAGCAGTACTTC.

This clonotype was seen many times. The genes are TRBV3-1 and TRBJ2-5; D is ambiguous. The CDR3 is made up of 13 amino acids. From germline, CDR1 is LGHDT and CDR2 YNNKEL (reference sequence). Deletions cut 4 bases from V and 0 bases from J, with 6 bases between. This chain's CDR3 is CASSLWDQETQYF. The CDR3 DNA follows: TGTGCCAGCAGCCTATGGGACCAAGAGACCCAGTACTTC.

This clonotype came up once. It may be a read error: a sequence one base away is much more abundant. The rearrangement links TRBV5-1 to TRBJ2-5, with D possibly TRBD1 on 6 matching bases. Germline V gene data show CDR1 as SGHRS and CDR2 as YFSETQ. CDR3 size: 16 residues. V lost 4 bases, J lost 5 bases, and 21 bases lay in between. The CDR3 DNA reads TGCGCCAGCAGCCTAGGGCAAAGTACAGGGCGGGAGACCCAGTACTTC. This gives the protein CASSLGQSTGRETQYF. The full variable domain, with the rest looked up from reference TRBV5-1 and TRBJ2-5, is KAGVTQTPRYLIKTRGQQVTLSCSPISGHRSVSWYQQTPGQGLQFLFEYFSETQRNKGNFPGRFSGRQFSNSRSEMNVSTLELGDSALYLCASSLGQSTGRETQYFGPGTRLLVL.

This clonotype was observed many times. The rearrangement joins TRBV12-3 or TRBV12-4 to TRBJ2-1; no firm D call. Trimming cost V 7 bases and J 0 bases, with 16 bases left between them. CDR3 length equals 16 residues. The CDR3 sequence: CASTAPWISSYNEQFF. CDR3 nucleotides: TGTGCCAGCACCGCCCCTTGGATCAGCTCCTACAATGAGCAGTTCTTC.

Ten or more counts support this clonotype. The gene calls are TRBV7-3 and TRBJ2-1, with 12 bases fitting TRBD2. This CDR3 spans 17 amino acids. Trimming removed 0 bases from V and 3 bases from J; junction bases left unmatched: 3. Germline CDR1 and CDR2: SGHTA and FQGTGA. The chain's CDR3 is CASSLTASGGGYNEQFF. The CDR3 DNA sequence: TGTGCCAGCAGCTTAACGGCTAGCGGGGGGGGCTACAATGAGCAGTTCTTC.

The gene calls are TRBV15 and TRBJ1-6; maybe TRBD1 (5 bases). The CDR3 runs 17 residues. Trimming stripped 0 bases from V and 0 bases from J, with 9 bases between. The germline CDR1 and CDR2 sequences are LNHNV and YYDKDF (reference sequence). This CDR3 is CATSRDRGSSYNSPLHF. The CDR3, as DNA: TGTGCCACCAGCAGAGATCGGGGCAGCTCCTATAATTCACCCCTCCACTTT.

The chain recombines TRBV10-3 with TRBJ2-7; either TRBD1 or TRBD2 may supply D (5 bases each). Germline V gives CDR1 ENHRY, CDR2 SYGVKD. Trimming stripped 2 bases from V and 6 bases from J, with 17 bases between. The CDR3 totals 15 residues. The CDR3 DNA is TGTGCCATCAGTGAGGTCGGGACCCCTCCGGGCGAGCAGTACTTC. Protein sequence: CAISEVGTPPGEQYF.